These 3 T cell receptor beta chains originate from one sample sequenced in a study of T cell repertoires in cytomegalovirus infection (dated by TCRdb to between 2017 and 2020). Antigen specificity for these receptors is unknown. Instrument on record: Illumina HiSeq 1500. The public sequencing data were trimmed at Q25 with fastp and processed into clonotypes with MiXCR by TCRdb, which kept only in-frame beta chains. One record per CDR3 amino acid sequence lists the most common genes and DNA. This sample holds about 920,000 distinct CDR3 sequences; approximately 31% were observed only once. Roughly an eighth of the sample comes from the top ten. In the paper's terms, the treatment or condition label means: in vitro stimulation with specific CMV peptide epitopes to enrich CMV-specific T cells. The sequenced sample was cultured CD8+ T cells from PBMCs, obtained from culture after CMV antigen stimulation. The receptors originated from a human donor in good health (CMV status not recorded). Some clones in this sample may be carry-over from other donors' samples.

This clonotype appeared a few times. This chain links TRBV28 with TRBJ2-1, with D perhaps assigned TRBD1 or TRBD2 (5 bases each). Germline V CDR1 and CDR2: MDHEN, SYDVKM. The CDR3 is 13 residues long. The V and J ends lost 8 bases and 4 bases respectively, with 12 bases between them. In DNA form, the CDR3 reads TGTGCCAGCGGGGACCTAACATACAATGAGCAGTTCTTC. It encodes CASGDLTYNEQFF.

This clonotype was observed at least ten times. CDR3 nucleotide sequence: TGTGCCAGCAGTTTTACCGGGAACACTGAAGCTTTCTTT. The encoded protein is CASSFTGNTEAFF. The chain links TRBV12-3 or TRBV12-4 to TRBJ1-1; D ambiguous. The CDR3 covers 13 residues. V was trimmed by 3 bases and J by 1 base, leaving 6 bases between them.

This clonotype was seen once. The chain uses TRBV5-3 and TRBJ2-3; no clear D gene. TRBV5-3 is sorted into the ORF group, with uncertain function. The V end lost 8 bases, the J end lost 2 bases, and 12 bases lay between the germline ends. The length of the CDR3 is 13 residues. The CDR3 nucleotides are TGTGCCAGCGATTCCCCCTTCACAGATACGCAGTATTTT. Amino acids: CASDSPFTDTQYF.